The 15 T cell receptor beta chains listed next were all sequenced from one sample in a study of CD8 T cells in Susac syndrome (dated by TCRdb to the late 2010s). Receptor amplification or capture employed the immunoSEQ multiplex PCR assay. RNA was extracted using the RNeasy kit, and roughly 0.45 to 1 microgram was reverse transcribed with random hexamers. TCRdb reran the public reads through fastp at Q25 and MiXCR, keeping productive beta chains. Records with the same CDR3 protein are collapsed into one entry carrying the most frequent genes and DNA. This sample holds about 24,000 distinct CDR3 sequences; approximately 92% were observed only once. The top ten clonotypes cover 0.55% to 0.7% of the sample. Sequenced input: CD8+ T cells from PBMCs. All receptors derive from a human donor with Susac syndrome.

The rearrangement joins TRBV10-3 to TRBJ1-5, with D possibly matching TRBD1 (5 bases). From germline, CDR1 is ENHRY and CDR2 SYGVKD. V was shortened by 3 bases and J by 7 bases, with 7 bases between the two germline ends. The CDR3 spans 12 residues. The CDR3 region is CAISEGEQPQHF. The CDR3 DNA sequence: TGTGCCATCAGTGAAGGGGAACAGCCCCAGCATTTT.

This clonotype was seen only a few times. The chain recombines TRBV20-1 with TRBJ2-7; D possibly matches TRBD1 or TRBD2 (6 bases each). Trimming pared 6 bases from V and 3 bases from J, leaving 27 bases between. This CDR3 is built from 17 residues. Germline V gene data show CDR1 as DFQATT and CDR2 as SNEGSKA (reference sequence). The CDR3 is CSAQPSWLEGGFYEQYF. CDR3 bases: TGCAGTGCGCAACCCTCCTGGTTAGAGGGGGGCTTCTACGAGCAGTACTTC.

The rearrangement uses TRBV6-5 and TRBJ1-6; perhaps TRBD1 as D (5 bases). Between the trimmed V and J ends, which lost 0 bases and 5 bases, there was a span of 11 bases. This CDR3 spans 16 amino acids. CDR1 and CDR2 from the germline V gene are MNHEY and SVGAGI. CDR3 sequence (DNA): TGTGCCAGCAGTTACTCGATGCCAGGGAATAATTCACCCCTCCACTTT. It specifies CASSYSMPGNNSPLHF.

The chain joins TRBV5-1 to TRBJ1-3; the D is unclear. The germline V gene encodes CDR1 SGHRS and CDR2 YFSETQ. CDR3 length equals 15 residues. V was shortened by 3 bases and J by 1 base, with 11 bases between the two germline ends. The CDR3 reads CASSSDGSSGNTIYF. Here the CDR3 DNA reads TGCGCCAGCAGCTCGGACGGTTCTTCTGGAAACACCATATATTTT.

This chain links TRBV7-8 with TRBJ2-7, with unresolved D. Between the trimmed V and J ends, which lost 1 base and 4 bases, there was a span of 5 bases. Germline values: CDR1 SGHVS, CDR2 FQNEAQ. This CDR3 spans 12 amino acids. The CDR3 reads CASSLDIYEQYF. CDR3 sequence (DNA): TGTGCCAGCAGCTTAGATATATACGAGCAGTACTTC. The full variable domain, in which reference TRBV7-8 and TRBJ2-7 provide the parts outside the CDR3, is GAGVSQSPRYKVAKRGQDVALRCDPISGHVSLFWYQQALGQGPEFLTYFQNEAQLDKSGLPSDRFFAERPEGSVSTLKIQRTQQEDSAVYLCASSLDIYEQYFGPGTRLTVT.

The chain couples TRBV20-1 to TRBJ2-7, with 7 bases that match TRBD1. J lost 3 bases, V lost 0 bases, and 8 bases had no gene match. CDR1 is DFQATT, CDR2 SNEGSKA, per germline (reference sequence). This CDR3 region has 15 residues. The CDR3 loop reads CSARDPGTEGYEQYF. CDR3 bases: TGCAGTGCTAGAGATCCGGGGACAGAAGGCTACGAGCAGTACTTC.

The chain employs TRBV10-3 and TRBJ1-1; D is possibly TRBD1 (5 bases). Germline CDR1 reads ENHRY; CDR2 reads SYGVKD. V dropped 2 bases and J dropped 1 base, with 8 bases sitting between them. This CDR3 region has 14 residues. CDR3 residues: CAISEGGWNTEAFF. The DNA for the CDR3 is TGTGCCATCAGTGAGGGGGGATGGAACACTGAAGCTTTCTTT.

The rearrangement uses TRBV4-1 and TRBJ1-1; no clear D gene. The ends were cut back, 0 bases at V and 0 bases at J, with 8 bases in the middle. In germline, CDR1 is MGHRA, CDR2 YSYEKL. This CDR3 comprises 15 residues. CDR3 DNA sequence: TGCGCCAGCAGCCAAGAGCCGTATATGAACACTGAAGCTTTCTTT. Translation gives CASSQEPYMNTEAFF.

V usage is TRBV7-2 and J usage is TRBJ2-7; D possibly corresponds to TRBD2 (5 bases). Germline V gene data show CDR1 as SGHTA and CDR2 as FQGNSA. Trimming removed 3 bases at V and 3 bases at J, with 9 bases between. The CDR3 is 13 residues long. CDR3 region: CASSLEAVYEQYF. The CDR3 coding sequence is TGTGCCAGCAGCTTGGAGGCGGTCTACGAGCAGTACTTC.

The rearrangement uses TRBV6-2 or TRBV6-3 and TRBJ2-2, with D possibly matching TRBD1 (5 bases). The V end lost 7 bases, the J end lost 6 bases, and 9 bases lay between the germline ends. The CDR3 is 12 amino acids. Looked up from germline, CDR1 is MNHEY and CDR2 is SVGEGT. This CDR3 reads CASTGLAGELFF. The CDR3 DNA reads TGTGCCAGCACAGGGTTGGCCGGGGAGCTGTTTTTT.

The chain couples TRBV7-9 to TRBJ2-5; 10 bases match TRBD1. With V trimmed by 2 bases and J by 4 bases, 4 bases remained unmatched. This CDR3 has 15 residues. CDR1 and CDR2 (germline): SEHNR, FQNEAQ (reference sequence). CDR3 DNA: TGTGCCAGCAGCTTAATGACAGGGGGCCTAGAGACCCAGTACTTC. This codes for CASSLMTGGLETQYF. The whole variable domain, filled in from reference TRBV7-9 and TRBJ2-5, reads DTGVSQNPRHKITKRGQNVTFRCDPISEHNRLYWYRQTLGQGPEFLTYFQNEAQLEKSRLLSDRFSAERPKGSFSTLEIQRTEQGDSAMYLCASSLMTGGLETQYFGPGTRLLVL.

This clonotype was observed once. For the CDR3, the DNA is TGTGCCAGCAGGACGTCAGGGGCCGTGGACATTCAGTACTTC. This encodes CASRTSGAVDIQYF. This chain joins TRBV28 and TRBJ2-4; possibly TRBD1 for D (6 bases). Germline lookup yields CDR1 MDHEN and CDR2 SYDVKM. The CDR3 has 14 residues. Trimming stripped 6 bases from V and 8 bases from J, with 17 bases between.

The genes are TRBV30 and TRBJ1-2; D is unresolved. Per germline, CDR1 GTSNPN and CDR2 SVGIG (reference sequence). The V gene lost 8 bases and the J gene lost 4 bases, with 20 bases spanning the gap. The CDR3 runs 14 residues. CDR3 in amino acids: CADQLPEAGYGYTF. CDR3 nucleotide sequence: TGTGCCGATCAGCTACCCGAGGCGGGCTATGGCTACACCTTC.

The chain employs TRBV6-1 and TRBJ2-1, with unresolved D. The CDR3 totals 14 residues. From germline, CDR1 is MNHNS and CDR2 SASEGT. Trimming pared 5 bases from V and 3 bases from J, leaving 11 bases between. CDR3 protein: CASSISRDYNEQFF. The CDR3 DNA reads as TGTGCCAGCAGTATATCCCGAGACTACAATGAGCAGTTCTTC.

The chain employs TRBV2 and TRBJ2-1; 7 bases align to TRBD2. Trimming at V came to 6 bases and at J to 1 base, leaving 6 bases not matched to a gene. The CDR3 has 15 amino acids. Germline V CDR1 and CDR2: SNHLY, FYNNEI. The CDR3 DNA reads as TGTGCCAGCAGGGAGGTGGGGGGGTCCTACAATGAGCAGTTCTTC. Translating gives CASREVGGSYNEQFF. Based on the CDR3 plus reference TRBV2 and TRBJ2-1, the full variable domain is EPEVTQTPSHQVTQMGQEVILRCVPISNHLYFYWYRQILGQKVEFLVSFYNNEISEKSEIFDDQFSVERPDGSNFTLKIRSTKLEDSAMYFCASREVGGSYNEQFFGPGTRLTVL.